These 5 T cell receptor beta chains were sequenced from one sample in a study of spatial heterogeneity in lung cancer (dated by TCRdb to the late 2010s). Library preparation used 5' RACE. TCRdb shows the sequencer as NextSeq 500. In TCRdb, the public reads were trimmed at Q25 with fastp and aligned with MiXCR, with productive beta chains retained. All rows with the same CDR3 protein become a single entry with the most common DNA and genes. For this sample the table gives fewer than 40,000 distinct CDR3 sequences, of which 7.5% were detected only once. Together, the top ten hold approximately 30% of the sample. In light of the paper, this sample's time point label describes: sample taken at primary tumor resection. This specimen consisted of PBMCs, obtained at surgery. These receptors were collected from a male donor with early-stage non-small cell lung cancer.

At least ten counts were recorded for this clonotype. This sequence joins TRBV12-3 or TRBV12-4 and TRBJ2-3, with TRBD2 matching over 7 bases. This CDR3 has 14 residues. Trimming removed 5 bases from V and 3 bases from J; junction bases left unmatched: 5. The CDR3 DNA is TGTGCCAGCAGTCTCCGAGCGGGGACAGATACGCAGTATTTT. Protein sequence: CASSLRAGTDTQYF.

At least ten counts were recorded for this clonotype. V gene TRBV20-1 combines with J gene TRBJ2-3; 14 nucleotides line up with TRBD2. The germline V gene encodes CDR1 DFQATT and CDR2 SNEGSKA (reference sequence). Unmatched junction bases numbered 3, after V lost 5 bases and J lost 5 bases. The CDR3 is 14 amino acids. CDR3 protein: CSARTSGRQDTQYF. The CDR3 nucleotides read TGCAGTGCTCGGACTAGCGGGAGGCAAGATACGCAGTATTTT.

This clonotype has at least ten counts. This chain's CDR3 is CASTRDNTKTGELFF. The CDR3 region has the DNA TGTGCCAGCACTAGGGACAATACCAAGACCGGGGAGCTGTTTTTT. The rearrangement joins TRBV2 to TRBJ2-2, with D maybe TRBD1 (6 bases). Trimming removed 7 bases at V and 5 bases at J, with 17 bases between. In germline, CDR1 is SNHLY, CDR2 FYNNEI. This CDR3 has 15 residues.

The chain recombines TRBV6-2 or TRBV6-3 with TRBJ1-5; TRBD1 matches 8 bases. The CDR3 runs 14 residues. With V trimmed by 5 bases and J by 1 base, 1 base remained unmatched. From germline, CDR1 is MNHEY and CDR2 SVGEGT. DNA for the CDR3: TGTGCCAGCAGTGACAGGGGCAGCAATCAGCCCCAGCATTTT. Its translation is CASSDRGSNQPQHF.

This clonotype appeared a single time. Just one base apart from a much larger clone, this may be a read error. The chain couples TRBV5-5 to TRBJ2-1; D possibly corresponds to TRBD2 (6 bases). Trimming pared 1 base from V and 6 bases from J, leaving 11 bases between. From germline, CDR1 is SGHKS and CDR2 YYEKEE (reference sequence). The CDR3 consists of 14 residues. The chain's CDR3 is CASSLCGVGNEQFF. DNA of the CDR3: TGTGCCAGCAGCTTGTGCGGGGTGGGCAATGAGCAGTTCTTC.